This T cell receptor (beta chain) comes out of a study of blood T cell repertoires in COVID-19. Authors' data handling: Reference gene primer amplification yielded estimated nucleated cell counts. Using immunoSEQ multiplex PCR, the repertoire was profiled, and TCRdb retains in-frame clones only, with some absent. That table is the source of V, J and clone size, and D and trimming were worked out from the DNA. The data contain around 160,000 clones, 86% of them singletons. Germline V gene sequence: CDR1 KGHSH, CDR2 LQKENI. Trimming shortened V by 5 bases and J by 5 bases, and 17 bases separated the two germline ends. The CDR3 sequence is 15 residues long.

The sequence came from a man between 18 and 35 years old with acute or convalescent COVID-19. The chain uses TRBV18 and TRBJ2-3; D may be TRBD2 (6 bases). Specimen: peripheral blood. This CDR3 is CASSGGTSRGDTQYF. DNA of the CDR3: TGTGCCAGCTCAGGAGGGACGTCACGGGGAGATACGCAGTATTTT.